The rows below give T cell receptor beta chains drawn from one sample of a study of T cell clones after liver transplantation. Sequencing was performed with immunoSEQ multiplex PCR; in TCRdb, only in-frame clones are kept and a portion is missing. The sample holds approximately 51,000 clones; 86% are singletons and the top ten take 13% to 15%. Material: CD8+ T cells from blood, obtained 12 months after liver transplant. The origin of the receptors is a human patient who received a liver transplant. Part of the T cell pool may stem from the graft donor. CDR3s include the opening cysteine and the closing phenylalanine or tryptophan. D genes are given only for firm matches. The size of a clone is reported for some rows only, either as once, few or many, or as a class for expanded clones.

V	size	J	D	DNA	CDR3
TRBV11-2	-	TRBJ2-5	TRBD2	TGTGCCAGCAGCTTATACGGGACTAGCGGGAGTAAGGAGCAAGAGACCCAGTACTTC	CASSLYGTSGSKEQETQYF
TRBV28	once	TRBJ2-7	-	TGTGCCAGCACCCCGGGACTGACTTCCTACGAGCAGTACTTC	CASTPGLTSYEQYF
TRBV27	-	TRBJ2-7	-	TGTGCCAGCAGTTTTTCAGGGTCTAGCTACGAGCAGTACTTC	CASSFSGSSYEQYF
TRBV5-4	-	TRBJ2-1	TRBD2	TGTGCCAGCGGCCCTAGCGGGGCGTACAATGAGCAGTTCTTC	CASGPSGAYNEQFF
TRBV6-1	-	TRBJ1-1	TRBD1	TGTGCCAGCAGTGATGTCACAGGGGGCTTTAGGACTGAAGCTTTCTTT	CASSDVTGGFRTEAFF
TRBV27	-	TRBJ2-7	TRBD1	TGTGCCAGCAGACTGCTTGGACAGGGCGAGCAGTACTTC	CASRLLGQGEQYF
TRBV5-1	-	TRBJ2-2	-	TGCGCCAGCAGCTCGGGACACCTGAACACCGGGGAGCTGTTTTTT	CASSSGHLNTGELFF
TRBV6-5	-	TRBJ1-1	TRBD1	TGTGCCAGCAGTTACTCTTGGGACAGCCTTGAAGCTTTCTTT	CASSYSWDSLEAFF
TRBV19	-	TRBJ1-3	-	TGTGCCAGTAGTCCCCCCGGCCCGGGTGGAAACACCATATATTTT	CASSPPGPGGNTIYF
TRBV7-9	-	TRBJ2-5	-	TGTGCCAGCAGCCTCCCCCCCCCAGGGCTCTTCAATACGGAGACCCAGTACTTC	CASSLPPPGLFNTETQYF
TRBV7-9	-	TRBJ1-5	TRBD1	TGTGCCAGCAGCTTAAGTCGACAGGGGAGCTATCAGCCCCAGCATTTT	CASSLSRQGSYQPQHF
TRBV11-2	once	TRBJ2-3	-	TGTGCCAGCAGCTTTTTTCGGGATACGCAGTATTTT	CASSFFRDTQYF
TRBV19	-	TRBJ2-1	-	TGTGCCAGTAGTATAACAGGTGGCAGGGTTAGCTACAATGAGCAGTTCTTC	CASSITGGRVSYNEQFF
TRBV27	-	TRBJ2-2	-	TGTGCCAGCATACGCACGAACACCGGGGAGCTGTTTTTT	CASIRTNTGELFF
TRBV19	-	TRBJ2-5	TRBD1	TGTGCCAGTAGTATAACCGGGACAGGGTCTGACCAGTACTTC	CASSITGTGSDQYF
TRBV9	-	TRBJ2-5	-	TGTGCCAGCAGCGTAGGGGCTTCCGAATTAGAGACCCAGTACTTC	CASSVGASELETQYF
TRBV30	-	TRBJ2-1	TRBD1	TGTGCCTGGAGTGTAATCGGACAGGGAAGCTACAATGAGCAGTTCTTC	CAWSVIGQGSYNEQFF
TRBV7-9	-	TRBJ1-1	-	TGTGCCAGCAGGTCTCAGACGGTTCGGAACACTGAAGCTTTCTTT	CASRSQTVRNTEAFF
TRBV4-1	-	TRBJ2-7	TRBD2	TGCGCCAGCAGCCAAGGGGAGGGACTAGCGTACTACGAGCAGTACTTC	CASSQGEGLAYYEQYF
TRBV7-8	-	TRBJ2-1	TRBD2	TGTGCCAGCAGCCCCTGGGGCGCGGGGGCCTACAATGAGCAGTTCTTC	CASSPWGAGAYNEQFF
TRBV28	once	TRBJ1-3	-	TGTGCCAGCAGCCCGGCCAGGGAGCCCATATATTTT	CASSPAREPIYF
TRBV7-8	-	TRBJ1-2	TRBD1	TGTGCCAGCAGCTTAGTTTTTGGGACAGGGGTCTATGGCTACACCTTC	CASSLVFGTGVYGYTF
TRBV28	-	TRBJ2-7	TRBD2	TGTGCCAGCAGGCCACTAGCGGGAGGGTGGTACGAGCAGTACTTC	CASRPLAGGWYEQYF
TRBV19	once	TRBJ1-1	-	TGTGCCAGTAGTGCAGGGGAAACTGAAGCTTTCTTT	CASSAGETEAFF
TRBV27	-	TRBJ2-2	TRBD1	TGTGCCAGCACGGACAGGGATGACACCGGGGAGCTGTTTTTT	CASTDRDDTGELFF
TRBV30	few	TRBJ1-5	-	TGTGCCTGGAGTGGAAGCAGCAATCAGCCCCAGCATTTT	CAWSGSSNQPQHF
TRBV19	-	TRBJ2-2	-	TGTGCCAGTAGTATATCAGCCGGGGAGCTGTTTTTT	CASSISAGELFF
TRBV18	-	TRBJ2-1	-	TGTGCCAGCTCACCAACCGGGAGTCTTTATTACAATGAGCAGTTCTTC	CASSPTGSLYYNEQFF
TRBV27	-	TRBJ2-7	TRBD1	TGTGCCAGCAGTTTGCAGGGGGCCTACGAGCAGTACTTC	CASSLQGAYEQYF
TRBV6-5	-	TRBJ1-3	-	TGTGCCAGCAGCCCTGGGGGAAACACCATATATTTT	CASSPGGNTIYF
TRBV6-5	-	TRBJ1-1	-	TGTGCCAGCAGTTTAGACAAGAACACTGAAGCTTTCTTT	CASSLDKNTEAFF
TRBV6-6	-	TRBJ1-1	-	TGTGCCAGCAGTTACGGGGAGAGCTCTGAAGCTTTCTTT	CASSYGESSEAFF
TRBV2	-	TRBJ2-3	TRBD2	TGTGCCAGCATTGTTTATAGCGGGAGGGTGACAGATACGCAGTATTTT	CASIVYSGRVTDTQYF
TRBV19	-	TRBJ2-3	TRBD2	TGTGCCAGTAGTATGGCGGGAGGTGGCACAGATACGCAGTATTTT	CASSMAGGGTDTQYF
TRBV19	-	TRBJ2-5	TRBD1	TGTGCCAGTAGCACAGGACAGGGATACTATGAGACCCAGTACTTC	CASSTGQGYYETQYF
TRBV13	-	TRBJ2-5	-	TGTGCCAGCAGCTTAGATGAGGAGACCCAGTACTTC	CASSLDEETQYF
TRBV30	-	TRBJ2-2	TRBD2	TGTGCCTGGAGTGGGGCGGGAGCCCAATTCACCGGGGAGCTGTTTTTT	CAWSGAGAQFTGELFF
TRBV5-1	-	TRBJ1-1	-	TGCGCCAGCAGCTTGGAAGGGAACACTGAAGCTTTCTTT	CASSLEGNTEAFF
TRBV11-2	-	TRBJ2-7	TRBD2	TGTGCCAGCAGCTCCCCACTGACTAGCGGGGGGAAATTGGAGCAGTACTTC	CASSSPLTSGGKLEQYF
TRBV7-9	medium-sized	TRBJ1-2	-	TGTGCCAGCAGCTTATCATTATCGGGAGACAGGAACTATGGCTACACCTTC	CASSLSLSGDRNYGYTF
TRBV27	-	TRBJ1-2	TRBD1	TGTGCCAGCAGTTCCGACAGGGCAGGAGGCTACACCTTC	CASSSDRAGGYTF
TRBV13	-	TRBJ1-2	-	TGTGCCAGCAGCTTAGAGGGACACTATGGCTACACCTTC	CASSLEGHYGYTF
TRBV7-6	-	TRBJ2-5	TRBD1	TGTGCCAGCAGCTTGGAGACAGGGGAAGAGACCCAGTACTTC	CASSLETGEETQYF
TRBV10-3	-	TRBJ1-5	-	TGTGCCATCAGCCTCGGGGGGGAGAGCAATCAGCCCCAGCATTTT	CAISLGGESNQPQHF
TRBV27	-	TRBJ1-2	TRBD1	TGTGCCAGCAGTTTACGATCCCCCGGACAGGGTCCCGGCTACACCTTC	CASSLRSPGQGPGYTF
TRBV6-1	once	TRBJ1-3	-	TGTGCCAGCCAGGTTAGCTCTGGAAACACCATATATTTT	CASQVSSGNTIYF